There are many counts of the clone carrying this TCR beta chain. Antigen: not known. Amplification yielded TCR beta CDR3 regions, with RNA transcripts as the source. TCR CDR3 underwent first-round RT-PCR with the HTBI primer set. Using its own MiXCR run on the multiplex PCR reads, TCRdb lists one record per CDR3 protein. The profile shows under 600,000 distinct CDR3 sequences, roughly a sixth of them singletons. Germline V gene sequence: CDR1 MNHNS, CDR2 SASEGT. V shed 2 bases and J shed 4 bases, with 11 bases lying between them. The CDR3 length is 14 residues. The sample belongs to a study of T cells in Graves' hyperthyroidism and ophthalmopathy. It was uncontrolled infection, other autoimmune disease, pregnancy or lactation that excluded patients. PBMCs were obtained from 9 to 10 ml fresh peripheral blood. Study-level findings and limits: The model identified upcoming ophthalmopathy a median approximately six months ahead of onset.

The receptor was derived from a woman in her forties with Graves' ophthalmopathy. The rearrangement links TRBV6-1 to TRBJ1-1; D unresolved. Source material: blood. CDR3 residues: CASSEWEGSTEAFF. CDR3 in DNA: TGTGCCAGCAGTGAATGGGAAGGGAGCACTGAAGCTTTCTTT.